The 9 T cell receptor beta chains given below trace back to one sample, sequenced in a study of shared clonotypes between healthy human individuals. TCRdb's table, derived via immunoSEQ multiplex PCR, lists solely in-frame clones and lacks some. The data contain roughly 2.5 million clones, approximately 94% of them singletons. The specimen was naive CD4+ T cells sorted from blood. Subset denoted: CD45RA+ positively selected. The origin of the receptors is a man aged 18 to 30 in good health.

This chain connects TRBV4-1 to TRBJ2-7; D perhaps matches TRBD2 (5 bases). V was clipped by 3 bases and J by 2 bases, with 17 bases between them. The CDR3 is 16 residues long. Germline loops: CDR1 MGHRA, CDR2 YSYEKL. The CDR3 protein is CASSHPTPLLAYEQYF. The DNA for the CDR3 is TGCGCCAGCAGCCATCCAACCCCCCTACTAGCCTACGAGCAGTACTTC.

CDR3 nucleotide sequence: TGTGCCAGCAGTTTGAAGGGGACGGCCTACGAGCAGTACTTC. It yields the protein CASSLKGTAYEQYF. The gene calls are TRBV27 and TRBJ2-7, with D perhaps given as TRBD1 or TRBD2 (5 bases each). The CDR3 covers 14 residues. Trimming took 3 bases from V and 2 from J, leaving 11 bases between them. CDR1 is MNHEY, CDR2 SMNVEV, per germline (reference sequence).

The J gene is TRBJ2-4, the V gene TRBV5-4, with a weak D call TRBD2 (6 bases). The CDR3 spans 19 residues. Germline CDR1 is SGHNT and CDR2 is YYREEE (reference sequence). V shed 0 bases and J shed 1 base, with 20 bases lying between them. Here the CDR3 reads CASSLDGGNSGSAKNIQYF. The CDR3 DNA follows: TGTGCCAGCAGCTTGGATGGGGGGAACTCCGGGTCTGCCAAAAACATTCAGTACTTC.

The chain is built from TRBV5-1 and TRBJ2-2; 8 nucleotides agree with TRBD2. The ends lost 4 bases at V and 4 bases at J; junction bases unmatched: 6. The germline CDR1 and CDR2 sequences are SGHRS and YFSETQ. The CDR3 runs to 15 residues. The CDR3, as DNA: TGCGCCAGCAGCGAGGGACTAGTGGGCACCGGGGAGCTGTTTTTT. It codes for CASSEGLVGTGELFF.

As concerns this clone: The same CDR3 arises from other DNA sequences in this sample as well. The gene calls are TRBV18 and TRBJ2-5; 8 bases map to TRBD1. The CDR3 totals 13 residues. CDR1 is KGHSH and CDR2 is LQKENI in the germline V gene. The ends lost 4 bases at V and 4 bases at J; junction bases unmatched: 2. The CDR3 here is CASSLGQGETQYF. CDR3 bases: TGTGCCAGCTCACTTGGACAGGGAGAGACCCAGTACTTC.

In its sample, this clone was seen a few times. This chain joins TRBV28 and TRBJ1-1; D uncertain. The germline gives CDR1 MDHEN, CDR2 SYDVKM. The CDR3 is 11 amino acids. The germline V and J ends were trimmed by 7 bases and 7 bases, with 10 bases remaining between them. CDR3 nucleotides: TGTGCCAGCACTTCCACTCTTGAAGCTTTCTTT. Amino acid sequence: CASTSTLEAFF.

The DNA of the CDR3 is TGTGCCTGGGGACCGGGGCCCGAACACGAAAAACTGTTTTTT. Protein sequence: CAWGPGPEHEKLFF. The gene calls are TRBV30 and TRBJ1-4, with D perhaps TRBD1 (5 bases). Germline CDR1 and CDR2: GTSNPN and SVGIG (reference sequence). Trimming shortened V by 5 bases and J by 8 bases, and 18 bases separated the two germline ends. The CDR3 loop spans 14 amino acids. The whole variable domain, filled in from reference TRBV30 and TRBJ1-4, reads SQTIHQWPATLVQPVGSPLSLECTVEGTSNPNLYWYRQAAGRGLQLLFYSVGIGQISSEVPQNLSASRPQDRQFILSSKKLLLSDSGFYLCAWGPGPEHEKLFFGSGTQLSVL.

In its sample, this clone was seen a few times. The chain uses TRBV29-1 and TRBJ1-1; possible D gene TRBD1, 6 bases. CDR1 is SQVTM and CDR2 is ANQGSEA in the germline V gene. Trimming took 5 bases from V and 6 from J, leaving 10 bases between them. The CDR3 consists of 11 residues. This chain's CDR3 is CSVMDSPEAFF. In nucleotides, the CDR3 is TGCAGCGTTATGGACAGCCCTGAAGCTTTCTTT.

Here the CDR3 reads CASGGRGGGNQPQHF. The CDR3 coding sequence is TGTGCCAGCGGAGGGAGGGGCGGGGGCAATCAGCCCCAGCATTTT. V usage is TRBV28 and J usage is TRBJ1-5, with D perhaps matching TRBD1 (5 bases). The V end was cut by 8 bases, the J end by 2 bases, with 16 bases between. Germline V CDR1 and CDR2: MDHEN, SYDVKM. This CDR3 contains 15 residues. Full variable domain (missing parts from reference TRBV28 and TRBJ1-5): DVKVTQSSRYLVKRTGEKVFLECVQDMDHENMFWYRQDPGLGLRLIYFSYDVKMKEKGDIPEGYSVSREKKERFSLILESASTNQTSMYLCASGGRGGGNQPQHFGDGTRLSIL.